Listed below are T cell receptor beta chains from one sample, sequenced in a study of T cells after yellow fever vaccination. One entry per CDR3 protein results from TCRdb running MiXCR on the 5' RACE reads. The data contain about 340,000 distinct CDR3 sequences, 3% to 4.5% of them singletons. This material consisted of PBMCs, taken 5 days after the yellow fever booster vaccination. Receptor source: a young man who received the YFV17D yellow fever vaccine. Each CDR3 is given with its conserved first and last residue. The order of the fields is J gene, V gene, CDR3 protein.

j_call: TRBJ2-4; v_call: TRBV7-2; cdr3_aa: CASRPKGQGNIQYF
j_call: TRBJ2-5; v_call: TRBV20-1; cdr3_aa: CSAPQQQETQYF
j_call: TRBJ1-1; v_call: TRBV4-2; cdr3_aa: CASSQGGQGNTEAFF
j_call: TRBJ2-1; v_call: TRBV20-1; cdr3_aa: CSAIPPGGEQFF
j_call: TRBJ2-1; v_call: TRBV5-1; cdr3_aa: CASSRRGNEQFF
j_call: TRBJ2-1; v_call: TRBV6-5; cdr3_aa: CASSYSMAGGHEQFF
j_call: TRBJ2-2; v_call: TRBV5-5; cdr3_aa: CASIGTVNTGELFF
j_call: TRBJ1-5; v_call: TRBV20-1; cdr3_aa: CSARWGTSNQPQHF
j_call: TRBJ2-3; v_call: TRBV6-5; cdr3_aa: CASSSTWASSLTDTQYF
j_call: TRBJ2-2; v_call: TRBV5-8; cdr3_aa: CASSLPPSSGGELFF
j_call: TRBJ1-2; v_call: TRBV5-1; cdr3_aa: CASSDQGGVGYTF
j_call: TRBJ2-1; v_call: TRBV14; cdr3_aa: CASSVMPGLAYYNEQFF
j_call: TRBJ2-1; v_call: TRBV10-3; cdr3_aa: CAISASGFYNEQFF
j_call: TRBJ1-4; v_call: TRBV9; cdr3_aa: CASSPPGQGLEKLFF
j_call: TRBJ1-5; v_call: TRBV4-3; cdr3_aa: CASSQAWVGDEGFNQPQHF
j_call: TRBJ2-5; v_call: TRBV7-9; cdr3_aa: CASSLNGGYRETQYF
j_call: TRBJ1-5; v_call: TRBV2; cdr3_aa: CASSERQGNQPQHF
j_call: TRBJ1-1; v_call: TRBV5-6; cdr3_aa: CASSGLAGRTEAFF
j_call: TRBJ1-1; v_call: TRBV18; cdr3_aa: CASSPRAGQGVGVNTEAFF
j_call: TRBJ2-1; v_call: TRBV12-3/TRBV12-4; cdr3_aa: CASSSGTYAPSSYNEQFF
j_call: TRBJ2-2; v_call: TRBV7-2; cdr3_aa: CASSLLGANTGELFF
j_call: TRBJ1-6; v_call: TRBV7-9; cdr3_aa: CASSLEGGVSSPLHF
j_call: TRBJ1-4; v_call: TRBV7-2; cdr3_aa: CASSLVTFGEKLFF
j_call: TRBJ1-6; v_call: TRBV20-1; cdr3_aa: CSATDGSGVDNSPLHF
j_call: TRBJ1-5; v_call: TRBV19; cdr3_aa: CASSIPGGRNQPQHF
j_call: TRBJ2-1; v_call: TRBV20-1; cdr3_aa: CSAAGTRGYNEQFF
j_call: TRBJ1-2; v_call: TRBV5-1; cdr3_aa: CASSLPGGDYGYTF
j_call: TRBJ2-5; v_call: TRBV2; cdr3_aa: CASSAGQGQETQYF
j_call: TRBJ1-5; v_call: TRBV20-1; cdr3_aa: CSASTVGQPQHF
j_call: TRBJ2-4; v_call: TRBV7-2; cdr3_aa: CASMPGGLAKNIQYF
j_call: TRBJ1-6; v_call: TRBV27; cdr3_aa: CASNTREGGYSPLHF
j_call: TRBJ1-2; v_call: TRBV4-3; cdr3_aa: CASSQEGDGYTF
j_call: TRBJ2-3; v_call: TRBV5-1; cdr3_aa: CASSHPLGSVDTQYF
j_call: TRBJ1-1; v_call: TRBV5-1; cdr3_aa: CASSWAGASNTEAFF
j_call: TRBJ2-5; v_call: TRBV2; cdr3_aa: CASSDGNSATQYF
j_call: TRBJ2-5; v_call: TRBV6-2/TRBV6-3; cdr3_aa: CASSLKRASGGPEAQYF
j_call: TRBJ2-1; v_call: TRBV20-1; cdr3_aa: CSALPPSGGGPYNEQFF
j_call: TRBJ2-7; v_call: TRBV6-2/TRBV6-3; cdr3_aa: CASSSESREQYF
j_call: TRBJ2-7; v_call: TRBV20-1; cdr3_aa: CSATKQGNYEQYF
j_call: TRBJ1-4; v_call: TRBV20-1; cdr3_aa: CSADHRGTGGEKLFF
j_call: TRBJ2-4; v_call: TRBV16; cdr3_aa: CASTQGGLKNIQYF